This T cell receptor (beta chain) derives from a study of OX40 agonist ivuxolimab in advanced cancers. The CDR3 contains 15 residues. Trimming cost V 2 bases and J 4 bases, with 14 bases left between them. Germline lookup yields CDR1 SGHTA and CDR2 FQGTGA. Comments on this clone: What it recognizes is unknown.

Enrollment shut out patients with autoimmune disease history or systemic immunosuppression. Profiled with immunoSEQ multiplex PCR; TCRdb holds only in-frame clones, not every one. In the table there are fewer than 60,000 clones, about nine tenths of which are singletons. Study results and limitations: Determination of antigen specificity was not performed for the expanded peripheral T cells.

This material consisted of CD4+ or CD8+ T cells sorted from blood, taken in a trial of the OX40 agonist ivuxolimab. The chain has TRBV7-3 and TRBJ1-2; D may be TRBD1 (5 bases). The source is an adult with an advanced solid tumor such as melanoma, head and neck, liver or kidney cancer. In nucleotides, the CDR3 is TGTGCCAGCAGCTTAGCCCCCAGGGAGCCCTATGGCTACACCTTC. It is translated as CASSLAPREPYGYTF.